Shown below are 9 T cell receptor beta chains from a single sample sequenced in a study of blood T cell repertoires in COVID-19. Method: immunoSEQ multiplex PCR; TCRdb's copy keeps in-frame clones and lacks some. Of about 280,000 clones detected, approximately 90% appear once; the ten largest clones hold around 5.8%. The specimen was PBMCs or T cells enriched from blood (not recorded which). The receptors were sampled from a woman between 40 and 50 years old who had recovered from COVID-19.

This clone was seen only once. The rearrangement joins TRBV5-1 to TRBJ2-7; 9 nucleotides match TRBD1. The CDR3 has 15 amino acids. Looked up from germline, CDR1 is SGHRS and CDR2 is YFSETQ. With V trimmed by 4 bases and J by 6 bases, 11 bases remained unmatched. CDR3 sequence: CASSPGRDRVGEQYF. The CDR3 coding sequence is TGCGCCAGCAGCCCGGGGCGGGACAGGGTTGGCGAGCAGTACTTC.

This chain connects TRBV7-6 to TRBJ2-2; D might be TRBD1 (6 bases). From germline, CDR1 is SGHVS and CDR2 FNYEAQ. The CDR3 is 16 residues long. Trimming removed 5 bases from V and 0 bases from J, with 13 bases in between. This chain's CDR3 is CASSPTRGSNTGELFF. The DNA for the CDR3 is TGTGCCAGCAGCCCTACAAGGGGGTCGAACACCGGGGAGCTGTTTTTT.

The rearrangement uses TRBV5-1 and TRBJ1-2; 9 bases fit TRBD1. Germline V CDR1 and CDR2: SGHRS, YFSETQ. There are 18 residues in the CDR3. Unmatched junction bases numbered 18, after V lost 3 bases and J lost 6 bases. This CDR3 is CASSYETGGRIKNHGYTF. The CDR3 coding sequence is TGCGCCAGCAGCTACGAGACAGGGGGGCGCATAAAAAACCATGGCTACACCTTC.

This chain's CDR3 is CASSQALPYEQYF. CDR3 DNA: TGCGCCAGCAGCCAAGCCCTTCCTTACGAGCAGTACTTC. The J gene is TRBJ2-7, the V gene TRBV4-1; unclear D gene. The V gene's germline CDR1 is MGHRA and CDR2 YSYEKL. V lost 1 base, J lost 4 bases, and 8 bases lay in between. This CDR3 spans 13 amino acids.

The chain uses TRBV28 and TRBJ1-1; TRBD1 agrees at 10 bases. V gave up 6 bases and J gave up 1 base; unmatched junction bases: 2. This CDR3 has 14 amino acids. CDR1 is MDHEN and CDR2 is SYDVKM in the germline V gene. CDR3 nucleotides: TGTGCCAGCAGGCGACAGGGGGCGAACACTGAAGCTTTCTTT. Translated: CASRRQGANTEAFF.

On this clone: Other DNA sequences in this sample translate to the same CDR3. The chain joins TRBV2 to TRBJ2-5; D unresolved. The germline V and J ends were trimmed by 3 bases and 0 bases, with 8 bases remaining between them. The CDR3 runs to 14 residues. Germline-derived CDR1 and CDR2 are SNHLY and FYNNEI. CDR3 DNA: TGTGCCAGCAGTGAGTCAGTGTACCAAGAGACCCAGTACTTC. Translation: CASSESVYQETQYF.

This chain connects TRBV7-2 to TRBJ2-2, with TRBD2 matching 9 bases. CDR3 size: 16 residues. CDR1 and CDR2 (germline): SGHTA, FQGNSA. The ends lost 7 bases at V and 4 bases at J; junction bases unmatched: 10. The CDR3 loop reads CASNAAGGPATGELFF. Written as DNA, the CDR3 is TGTGCCAGCAACGCCGCGGGAGGGCCAGCCACCGGGGAGCTGTTTTTT.

The chain recombines TRBV28 with TRBJ1-2; tentative D call: TRBD1 (5 bases). The CDR3 is 16 residues long. V was clipped by 3 bases and J by 3 bases, with 17 bases between them. Germline V gene data show CDR1 as MDHEN and CDR2 as SYDVKM. CDR3 DNA sequence: TGTGCCAGCAGTTTTCCCTTAGGGGATTCTCACTATGGCTACACCTTC. Protein product: CASSFPLGDSHYGYTF.

The CDR3: CASSALTSYEQYF. The CDR3 nucleotides are TGTGCCAGTAGCGCCCTGACTAGTTACGAGCAGTACTTC. The rearrangement links TRBV19 to TRBJ2-7, with D perhaps TRBD2 (6 bases). Germline V gives CDR1 LNHDA, CDR2 SQIVND (reference sequence). The V gene lost 6 bases and the J gene lost 4 bases, with 13 bases spanning the gap. The CDR3 loop spans 13 amino acids.